Following are 13 T cell receptor beta chains from one sample sequenced in a study of blood T cell repertoires in COVID-19. Profiled with immunoSEQ multiplex PCR; TCRdb holds only in-frame clones, not every one. The sample shows 200,000 or so clones, about 85% of them seen only once. Sequencing was performed on peripheral blood. The receptor source for this set is a human donor in a cohort sampled during active COVID-19.

The chain employs TRBV10-1 and TRBJ2-1, with TRBD2 matching over 7 bases. This CDR3 region has 13 residues. Per germline, CDR1 WNHNN and CDR2 SYGVQD (reference sequence). V trimming: 6 bases; J trimming: 8 bases; junction bases outside the gene matches: 7. The CDR3 here is CASSDGGTDEQFF. In nucleotides, the CDR3 is TGCGCCAGCAGCGACGGGGGGACCGATGAGCAGTTCTTC.

CDR3 bases: TGTGCCTGGAGTCCTTTGCGAACTGAAGCTTTCTTT. Translated, it gives CAWSPLRTEAFF. The rearrangement uses TRBV30 and TRBJ1-1; D gene uncertain. Trimming took 2 bases from V and 5 from J, leaving 9 bases between them. Germline loops: CDR1 GTSNPN, CDR2 SVGIG (reference sequence). The CDR3 is made up of 12 amino acids.

This clone was picked up one time. The J gene is TRBJ2-1, the V gene TRBV30; no firm D call. V was clipped by 0 bases and J by 5 bases, with 8 bases between them. CDR1 and CDR2 from the germline V gene are GTSNPN and SVGIG (reference sequence). This CDR3 is built from 13 residues. In DNA form, the CDR3 reads TGTGCCTGGAGTGTTCGACAAGACAATGAGCAGTTCTTC. This sequence encodes CAWSVRQDNEQFF.

The chain uses TRBV5-5 and TRBJ2-3; 8 bases match TRBD2. Germline-derived CDR1 and CDR2 are SGHKS and YYEKEE (reference sequence). V trimming: 2 bases; J trimming: 6 bases; junction bases outside the gene matches: 8. This CDR3 contains 15 residues. In nucleotides, the CDR3 is TGTGCCAGCAGCTTCACAGCGGGAGTCGACGATACGCAGTATTTT. Translation gives CASSFTAGVDDTQYF.

As concerns this clone: Additional DNA sequences in this sample encode the identical CDR3. This chain links TRBV5-6 with TRBJ2-3; the D gene is possibly TRBD1 (6 bases). Per germline, CDR1 SGHDT and CDR2 YYEEEE. V lost 2 bases and J lost 3, with 10 bases in between. CDR3 size: 14 residues. The CDR3 loop is CASSFVRGTDTQYF. The DNA for the CDR3 is TGTGCCAGCAGCTTCGTCAGGGGTACAGATACGCAGTATTTT. The full variable domain, completed using reference TRBV5-6 and TRBJ2-3, is DAGVTQSPTHLIKTRGQQVTLRCSPKSGHDTVSWYQQALGQGPQFIFQYYEEEERQRGNFPDRFSGHQFPNYSSELNVNALLLGDSALYLCASSFVRGTDTQYFGPGTRLTVL.

This sequence joins TRBV18 and TRBJ1-5; D perhaps matches TRBD1 (6 bases). Germline-derived CDR1 and CDR2 are KGHSH and LQKENI. This CDR3 has 15 amino acids. V gave up 3 bases and J gave up 0 bases, with 9 bases separating them. The CDR3 nucleotides are TGTGCCAGCTCACCTAACAGGGATAGCAATCAGCCCCAGCATTTT. Residues: CASSPNRDSNQPQHF.

V usage is TRBV2 and J usage is TRBJ2-7; 10 positions match TRBD1. The germline gives CDR1 SNHLY, CDR2 FYNNEI. With 6 bases clipped from V and 8 bases from J, the junction kept 7 bases outside the gene matches. This CDR3 is built from 13 residues. Written as DNA, the CDR3 is TGTGCCAGCAGCCCGGGACAGGGGTTGCAGCAGTACGTC. This sequence encodes CASSPGQGLQQYV.

The V call is TRBV5-1, the J call TRBJ2-1; TRBD1 aligns across 7 bases. Looked up from germline, CDR1 is SGHRS and CDR2 is YFSETQ. The V gene end was trimmed by 1 base and the J gene end by 7 bases; junction bases not matched to a gene: 11. This CDR3 spans 16 amino acids. CDR3: CASSLWPRGPTNEQFF. The CDR3 nucleotides are TGCGCCAGCAGCTTGTGGCCTAGGGGGCCGACGAATGAGCAGTTCTTC.

The chain uses TRBV10-2 and TRBJ1-2; 10 positions match TRBD1. J lost 4 bases, V lost 1 base, and 9 bases had no gene match. CDR1 is WSHSY, CDR2 SAAADI, per germline. The CDR3 extends over 17 amino acids. The CDR3 sequence is CASSEFRTGGNTYGYTF. The CDR3 bases are TGCGCCAGCAGTGAGTTCAGGACAGGGGGGAATACCTATGGCTACACCTTC.

This chain joins TRBV27 and TRBJ1-2, with 10 bases identical to TRBD1. The junction had 10 bases not matched to a gene; V was cut back by 8 bases and J by 7 bases. Germline CDR1 MNHEY, CDR2 SMNVEV (reference sequence). CDR3 length: 14 residues. The CDR3 reads CASRKTGGQVGYTF. The CDR3 nucleotides read TGTGCCAGCCGGAAGACAGGGGGCCAGGTTGGCTACACCTTC.

The rearrangement uses TRBV19 and TRBJ2-4, with D possibly TRBD2 on 5 matching bases. This CDR3 contains 18 residues. CDR1 is LNHDA and CDR2 is SQIVND in the germline V gene (reference sequence). V lost 6 bases to trimming and J lost 2 bases, with 23 bases between them. CDR3 DNA sequence: TGTGCCAGTAGCCCCGGCCGGGGAGCCAGTCCTCCCAAAAACATTCAGTACTTC. Translated: CASSPGRGASPPKNIQYF. The entire variable domain, with the rest obtained from reference TRBV19 and TRBJ2-4, is as follows: DGGITQSPKYLFRKEGQNVTLSCEQNLNHDAMYWYRQDPGQGLRLIYYSQIVNDFQKGDIAEGYSVSREKKESFPLTVTSAQKNPTAFYLCASSPGRGASPPKNIQYFGAGTRLSVL.

This rearrangement joins TRBV6-5 to TRBJ1-2, with D hard to call. The CDR3 loop spans 14 amino acids. Trimming took off 3 bases at V and 8 bases at J, with 16 bases between the two ends. Germline V lookup: CDR1 MNHEY, CDR2 SVGAGI. In DNA form, the CDR3 reads TGTGCCAGCAGTTATAGATTGGAGACGGAAGGCTACACCTTC. It translates to CASSYRLETEGYTF.

This clone was seen a few times. The chain uses TRBV28 and TRBJ2-5, with D perhaps TRBD2 (6 bases). Germline CDR1 MDHEN, CDR2 SYDVKM. The CDR3 runs 15 residues. Deletions cut 3 bases from V and 3 bases from J, with 14 bases between. The CDR3 spells CASSFQRRGKETQYF. The CDR3, as DNA: TGTGCCAGCAGTTTCCAGCGGCGGGGAAAAGAGACCCAGTACTTC.